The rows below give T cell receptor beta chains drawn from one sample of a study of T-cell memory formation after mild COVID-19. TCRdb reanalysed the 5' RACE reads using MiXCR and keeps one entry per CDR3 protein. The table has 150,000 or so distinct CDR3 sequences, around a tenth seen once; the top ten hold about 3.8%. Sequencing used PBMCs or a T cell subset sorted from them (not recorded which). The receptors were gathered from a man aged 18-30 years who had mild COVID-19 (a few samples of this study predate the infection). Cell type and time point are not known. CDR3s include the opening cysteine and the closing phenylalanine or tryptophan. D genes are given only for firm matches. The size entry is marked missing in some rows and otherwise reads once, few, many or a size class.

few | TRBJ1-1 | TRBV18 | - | CASSPAGGTEAFF | TGTGCCAGCTCACCAGCGGGAGGAACTGAAGCTTTCTTT
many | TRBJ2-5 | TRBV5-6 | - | CASSLAGPETQYF | TGTGCCAGCAGCTTGGCCGGGCCAGAGACCCAGTACTTC
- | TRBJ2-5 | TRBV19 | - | CASSIFPLATQYF | TGTGCCAGTAGTATATTCCCACTAGCAACCCAGTACTTC
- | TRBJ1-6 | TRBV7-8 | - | CASSLTVARSPLHF | TGTGCCAGCAGCCTTACAGTGGCGAGGTCACCCCTCCACTTT
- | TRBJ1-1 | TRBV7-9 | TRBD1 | CASSRQGAYTEAFF | TGTGCCAGCAGCCGTCAGGGGGCCTACACTGAAGCTTTCTTT
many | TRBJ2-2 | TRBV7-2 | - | CASSLTSGAGELFF | TGTGCCAGCAGCTTAACGTCGGGAGCCGGGGAGCTGTTTTTT
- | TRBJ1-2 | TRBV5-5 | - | CASSFTSSDYGYTF | TGTGCCAGCAGCTTCACCAGCTCGGACTATGGCTACACCTTC
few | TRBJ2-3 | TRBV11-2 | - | CASSVRVLDTQYF | TGTGCCAGCAGCGTCAGGGTTTTAGATACGCAGTATTTT
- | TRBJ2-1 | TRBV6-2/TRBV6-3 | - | CAGGRAGNEQFF | TGTGCCGGAGGCAGGGCTGGGAATGAGCAGTTCTTC
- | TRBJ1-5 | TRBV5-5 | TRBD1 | CASSLRGQGAESLNQPQHF | TGTGCCAGCAGCCTCCGGGGACAGGGGGCTGAAAGCCTCAATCAGCCCCAGCATTTT
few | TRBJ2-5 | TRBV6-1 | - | CASSGESARLLRQETQYF | TGTGCCAGCAGTGGGGAATCGGCCCGGCTCCTACGACAAGAGACCCAGTACTTC
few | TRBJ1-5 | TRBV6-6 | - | CASSYGFQPQHF | TGTGCCAGCAGTTACGGGTTTCAGCCCCAGCATTTT
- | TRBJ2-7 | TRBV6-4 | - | CASRESPGGEQYF | TGTGCCAGCAGGGAGTCCCCGGGCGGCGAGCAGTACTTC
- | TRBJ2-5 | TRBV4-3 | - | CASSQEGAEETQYF | TGCGCCAGCAGCCAAGAAGGGGCGGAAGAGACCCAGTACTTC
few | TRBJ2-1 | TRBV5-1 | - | CASSPASMSSYNEQFF | TGCGCCAGCAGCCCGGCGTCAATGAGCTCCTACAATGAGCAGTTCTTC
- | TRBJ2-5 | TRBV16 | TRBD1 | CASQPRTGGKVVRETQYF | TGTGCCAGCCAGCCAAGGACAGGGGGCAAAGTGGTGCGGGAGACCCAGTACTTC
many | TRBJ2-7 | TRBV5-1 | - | CASSLGEHSGEQYF | TGCGCCAGCAGCTTGGGGGAACATTCCGGGGAGCAGTACTTC
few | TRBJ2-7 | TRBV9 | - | CASSVSGQSYEQYF | TGTGCCAGCAGCGTATCCGGCCAGTCCTACGAGCAGTACTTC
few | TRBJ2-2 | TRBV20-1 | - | CSAPRTDTGELFF | TGCAGTGCGCCCCGGACCGACACCGGGGAGCTGTTTTTT
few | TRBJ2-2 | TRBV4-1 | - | CASSQDSGFGELFF | TGCGCCAGCAGCCAAGACTCGGGTTTCGGGGAGCTGTTTTTT
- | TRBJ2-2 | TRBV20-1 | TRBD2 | CSARRGGPGELFF | TGCAGTGCTAGGCGGGGGGGCCCCGGGGAGCTGTTTTTT
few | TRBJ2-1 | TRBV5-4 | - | CASSSYPFGEQFF | TGTGCCAGCAGCTCATACCCTTTTGGCGAGCAGTTCTTC
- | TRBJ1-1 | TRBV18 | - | CASSKQGMNTEAFF | TGTGCCAGCTCAAAACAGGGCATGAACACTGAAGCTTTCTTT
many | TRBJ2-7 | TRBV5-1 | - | CASSLVGYEQYF | TGCGCCAGCAGCTTGGTAGGATACGAGCAGTACTTC
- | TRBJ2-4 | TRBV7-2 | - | CASSPPRTAKNIQYF | TGTGCCAGCAGCCCCCCCAGGACAGCCAAAAACATTCAGTACTTC
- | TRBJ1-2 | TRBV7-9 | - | CASSFEADYGYTF | TGTGCCAGCAGCTTCGAGGCAGACTATGGCTACACCTTC
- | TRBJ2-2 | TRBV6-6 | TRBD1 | CASSSSGTGSAGELFF | TGTGCCAGCAGTTCCTCCGGGACAGGGTCAGCCGGGGAGCTGTTTTTT
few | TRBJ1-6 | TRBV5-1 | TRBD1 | CASRDRGTPLHF | TGCGCCAGCAGGGACAGGGGCACACCCCTCCACTTT
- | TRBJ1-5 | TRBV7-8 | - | CASSLTGQPQHF | TGTGCCAGCAGCTTGACTGGTCAGCCCCAGCATTTT
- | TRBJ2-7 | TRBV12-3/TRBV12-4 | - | CASSFLGSYEQYF | TGTGCCAGCAGTTTCCTGGGGTCCTACGAGCAGTACTTC
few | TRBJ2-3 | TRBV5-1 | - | CASSLGVQGTGTQYF | TGCGCCAGCAGCTTGGGAGTCCAGGGGACGGGTACGCAGTATTTT
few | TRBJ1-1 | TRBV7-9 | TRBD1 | CASSIQGKNTEAFF | TGTGCCAGCAGCATACAGGGGAAGAACACTGAAGCTTTCTTT
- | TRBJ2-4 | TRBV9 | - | CASSVDAGSTKNIQYF | TGTGCCAGCAGCGTAGACGCAGGGTCAACCAAAAACATTCAGTACTTC
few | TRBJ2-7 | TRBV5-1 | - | CASSATGPQSSYEQYF | TGCGCCAGCAGCGCGACCGGGCCGCAAAGCTCCTACGAGCAGTACTTC
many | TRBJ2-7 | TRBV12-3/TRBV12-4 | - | CASSFGGDLYEQYF | TGTGCCAGCAGTTTCGGCGGGGACCTCTACGAGCAGTACTTC
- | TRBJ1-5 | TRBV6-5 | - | CASKPQGRLIQPQHF | TGTGCCAGCAAGCCCCAGGGGCGCCTCATTCAGCCCCAGCATTTT
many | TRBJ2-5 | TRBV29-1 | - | CSVAGGGETQYF | TGCAGCGTTGCCGGCGGAGGGGAGACCCAGTACTTC
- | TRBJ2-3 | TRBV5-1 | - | CASSLSFGQGTGSGPRATQYF | TGCGCCAGCAGCTTGTCGTTCGGACAAGGGACTGGATCGGGCCCGAGGGCTACGCAGTATTTT
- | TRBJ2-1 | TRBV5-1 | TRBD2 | CASSFGTAGAYNEQFF | TGCGCCAGCAGCTTCGGGACGGCGGGGGCCTACAATGAGCAGTTCTTC
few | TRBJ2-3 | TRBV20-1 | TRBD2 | CSASGLAGGRDTQYF | TGCAGTGCTAGTGGCCTAGCGGGGGGGCGGGATACGCAGTATTTT
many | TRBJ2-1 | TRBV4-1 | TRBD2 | CASSQVVAGGPYEQFF | TGCGCCAGCAGCCAAGTGGTGGCGGGGGGGCCCTATGAGCAGTTCTTC
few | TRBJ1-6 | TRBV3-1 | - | CASSQEVPPLSPLHF | TGTGCCAGCAGCCAAGAGGTTCCCCCCCTTTCACCCCTCCACTTT
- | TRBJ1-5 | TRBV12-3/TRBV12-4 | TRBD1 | CASSSTGVQPQHF | TGTGCCAGCAGTTCAACAGGGGTTCAGCCCCAGCATTTT
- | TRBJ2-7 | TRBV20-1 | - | CSARDPGIRGGEQYF | TGCAGTGCTAGAGATCCCGGGATTCGTGGGGGGGAGCAGTACTTC
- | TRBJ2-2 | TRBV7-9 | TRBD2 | CASTQRGAGELFF | TGTGCCAGCACCCAGCGGGGGGCCGGGGAGCTGTTTTTT
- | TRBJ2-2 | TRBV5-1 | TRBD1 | CASRLSAIDRGDTGELFF | TGCGCCAGCAGATTATCCGCCATTGACAGGGGGGACACCGGGGAGCTGTTTTTT
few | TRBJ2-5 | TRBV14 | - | CASSGQAGETQYF | TGTGCCAGCAGCGGCCAGGCTGGGGAGACCCAGTACTTC
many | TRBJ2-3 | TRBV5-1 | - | CASSLDQSTDTQYF | TGCGCCAGCAGCTTGGACCAGTCCACAGATACGCAGTATTTT